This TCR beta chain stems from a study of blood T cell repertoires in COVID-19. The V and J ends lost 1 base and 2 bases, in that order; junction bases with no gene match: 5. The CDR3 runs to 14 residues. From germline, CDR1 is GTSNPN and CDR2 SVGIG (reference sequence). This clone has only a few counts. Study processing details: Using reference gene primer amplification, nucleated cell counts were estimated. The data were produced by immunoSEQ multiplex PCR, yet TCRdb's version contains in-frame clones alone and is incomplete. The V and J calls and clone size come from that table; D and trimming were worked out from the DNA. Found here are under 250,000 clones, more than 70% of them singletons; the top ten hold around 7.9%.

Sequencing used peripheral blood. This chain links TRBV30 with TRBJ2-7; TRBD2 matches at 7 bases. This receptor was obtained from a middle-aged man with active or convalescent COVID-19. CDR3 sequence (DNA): TGTGCCTGGAGTGGGGGGACTACCACCTACGAGCAGTACTTC. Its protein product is CAWSGGTTTYEQYF. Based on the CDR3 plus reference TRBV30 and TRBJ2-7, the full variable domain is SQTIHQWPATLVQPVGSPLSLECTVEGTSNPNLYWYRQAAGRGLQLLFYSVGIGQISSEVPQNLSASRPQDRQFILSSKKLLLSDSGFYLCAWSGGTTTYEQYFGPGTRLTVT.